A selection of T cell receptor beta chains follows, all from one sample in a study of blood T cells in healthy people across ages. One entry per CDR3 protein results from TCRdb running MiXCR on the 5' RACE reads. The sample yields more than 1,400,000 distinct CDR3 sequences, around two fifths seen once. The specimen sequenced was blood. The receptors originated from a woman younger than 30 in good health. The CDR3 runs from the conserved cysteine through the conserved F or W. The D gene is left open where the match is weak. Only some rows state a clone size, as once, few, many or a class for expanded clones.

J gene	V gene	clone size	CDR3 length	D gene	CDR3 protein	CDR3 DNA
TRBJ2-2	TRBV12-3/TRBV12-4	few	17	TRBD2	CASRGTSGSWDTGELFF	TGTGCCAGCAGGGGGACTAGCGGGAGTTGGGACACCGGGGAGCTGTTTTTT
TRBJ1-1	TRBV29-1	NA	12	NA	CSVAQGKAEAFF	TGCAGCGTTGCGCAGGGGAAAGCTGAAGCTTTCTTT
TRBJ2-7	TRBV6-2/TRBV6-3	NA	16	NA	CASSSQRESGLYEQYF	TGTGCCAGCAGCTCGCAGAGGGAGAGCGGGCTTTACGAGCAGTACTTC
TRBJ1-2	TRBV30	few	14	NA	CAWSVRGGNYGYTF	TGTGCCTGGAGTGTACGAGGGGGAAACTATGGCTACACCTTC
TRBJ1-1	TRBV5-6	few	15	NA	CASSLGPGMNTEAFF	TGTGCCAGCAGCTTAGGTCCGGGTATGAACACTGAAGCTTTCTTT
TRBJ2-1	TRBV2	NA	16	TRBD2	CASRLERGPSYNEQFF	TGTGCCAGCAGGCTAGAGCGGGGGCCCTCCTACAATGAGCAGTTCTTC
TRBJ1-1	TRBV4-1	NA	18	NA	CASSQDTGQGRMNTEAFF	TGCGCCAGTAGCCAAGATACGGGGCAGGGTAGGATGAACACTGAAGCTTTCTTT
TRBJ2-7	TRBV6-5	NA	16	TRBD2	CASSYSGLAGDNEQYF	TGTGCCAGCAGTTACTCGGGACTAGCGGGGGACAATGAGCAGTACTTC
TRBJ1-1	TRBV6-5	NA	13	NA	CASSYLDSTEAFF	TGTGCCAGCAGTTACTTAGACAGCACTGAAGCTTTCTTT
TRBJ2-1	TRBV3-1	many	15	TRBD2	CASSQSGSSYNEQFF	TGTGCCAGCAGCCAAAGCGGGAGCTCCTACAATGAGCAGTTCTTC
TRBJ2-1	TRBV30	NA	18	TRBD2	CAWSVVLGGRAVDNEQFF	TGTGCCTGGAGTGTAGTTCTTGGCGGGAGGGCCGTGGACAATGAGCAGTTCTTC
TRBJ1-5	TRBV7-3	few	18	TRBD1	CASSSESGTGFSNQPQHF	TGTGCCAGCAGCTCTGAATCCGGGACAGGCTTTAGCAATCAGCCCCAGCATTTT
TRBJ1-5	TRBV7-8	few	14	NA	CASSYLTANQPQHF	TGTGCCAGCAGCTACCTGACAGCTAATCAGCCCCAGCATTTT
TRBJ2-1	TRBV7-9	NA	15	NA	CASSSQGPYQETQFF	TGTGCCAGCAGCTCACAGGGACCGTACCAAGAGACCCAGTTCTTC
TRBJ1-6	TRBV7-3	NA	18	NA	CASSRTRRAPTYNSPLHF	TGTGCCAGCAGCCGAACAAGAAGGGCACCCACCTATAATTCACCCCTCCACTTT
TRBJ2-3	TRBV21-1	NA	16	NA	CASSSRGLAGTDTQYF	TGTGCCAGCAGCAGCCGAGGACTAGCGGGCACAGATACGCAGTATTTT
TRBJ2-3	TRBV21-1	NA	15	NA	CAIHPTSGAVHTQYF	TGTGCCATACACCCGACTAGCGGGGCCGTCCATACGCAGTATTTT
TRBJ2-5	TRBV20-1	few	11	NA	CSAIEEETQYF	TGCAGTGCTATCGAGGAAGAGACCCAGTACTTC
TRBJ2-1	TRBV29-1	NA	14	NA	CSVRRGGSYNEQFF	TGCAGCGTTCGGAGGGGGGGCTCCTACAATGAGCAGTTCTTC
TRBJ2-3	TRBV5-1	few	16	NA	CASSLEGSRLTDTQYF	TGCGCCAGCAGCTTGGAGGGTAGCAGATTGACAGATACGCAGTATTTT
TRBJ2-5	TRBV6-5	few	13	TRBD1	CASSDRVQGTQYF	TGTGCCAGCAGTGACAGGGTCCAGGGGACCCAGTACTTC
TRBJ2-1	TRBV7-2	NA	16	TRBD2	CASRSRRGELYNEQFF	TGTGCCAGCAGGTCTAGGCGGGGGGAGCTCTACAATGAGCAGTTCTTC
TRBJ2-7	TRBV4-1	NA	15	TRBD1	CASSQGGTVPREQYF	TGCGCCAGCAGCCAAGGTGGGACAGTGCCCCGCGAGCAGTACTTC
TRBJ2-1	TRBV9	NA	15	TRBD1	CASSGGPVSYNEQFF	TGTGCCAGTTCAGGGGGCCCCGTGTCCTACAATGAGCAGTTCTTC
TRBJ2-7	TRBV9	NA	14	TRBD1	CASSALQGSYEQYF	TGTGCCAGCAGCGCCCTACAGGGGTCCTACGAGCAGTACTTC
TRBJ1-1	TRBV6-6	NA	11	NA	CASSFRAEAFF	TGTGCCAGCAGTTTCCGGGCGGAAGCTTTCTTT
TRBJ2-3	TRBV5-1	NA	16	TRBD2	CASSLWGGTGADTQYF	TGCGCCAGCAGCTTGTGGGGGGGGACCGGGGCAGATACGCAGTATTTT
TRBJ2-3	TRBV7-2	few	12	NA	CASSLVGATQYF	TGTGCCAGCAGCTTAGTGGGAGCTACGCAGTATTTT
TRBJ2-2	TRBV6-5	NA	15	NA	CASSYVGGRAGELFF	TGTGCCAGCAGTTACGTAGGGGGGAGGGCCGGGGAGCTGTTTTTT
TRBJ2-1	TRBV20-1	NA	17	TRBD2	CSARLAGGPRSYNEQFF	TGCAGTGCTCGACTAGCGGGAGGCCCTCGCTCCTACAATGAGCAGTTCTTC
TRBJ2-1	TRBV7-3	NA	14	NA	CASSASGTYNEQFF	TGTGCCAGCAGCGCCAGTGGGACCTACAATGAGCAGTTCTTC
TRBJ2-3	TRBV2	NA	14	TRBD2	CASSAAGGRDTQYF	TGTGCCAGCAGTGCAGCGGGGGGGCGGGATACGCAGTATTTT
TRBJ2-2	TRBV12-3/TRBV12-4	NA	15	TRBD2	CASSFTSGGSGELFF	TGTGCCAGCAGTTTTACTAGCGGGGGATCCGGGGAGCTGTTTTTT
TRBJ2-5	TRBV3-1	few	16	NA	CASSLQPRDTQETQYF	TGTGCCAGCAGCCTCCAACCCCGGGACACACAAGAGACCCAGTACTTC
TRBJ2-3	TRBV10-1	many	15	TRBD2	CASSDTGGVIDTQYF	TGCGCCAGCAGTGACACCGGGGGGGTGATAGATACGCAGTATTTT
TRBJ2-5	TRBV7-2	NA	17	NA	CASSSNPRAIAGETQYF	TGTGCCAGCAGCTCCAACCCCCGCGCCATAGCTGGAGAGACCCAGTACTTC
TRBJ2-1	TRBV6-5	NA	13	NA	CASSYNQGNEQFF	TGTGCCAGCAGTTACAATCAGGGAAATGAGCAGTTCTTC
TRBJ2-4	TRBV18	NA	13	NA	CASSPQGINIQYF	TGTGCCAGCTCACCGCAGGGTATAAACATTCAGTACTTC
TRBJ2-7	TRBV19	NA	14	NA	CASSPPDRPYEQYF	TGTGCCAGTAGTCCCCCGGACCGACCCTACGAGCAGTACTTC
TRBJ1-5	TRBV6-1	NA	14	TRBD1	CASSEGQGHQPQHF	TGTGCCAGCAGTGAGGGACAGGGACATCAGCCCCAGCATTTT